Below are 18 T cell receptor beta chains sequenced from a single sample in a study of blood T cell repertoires in COVID-19 (dated by TCRdb to 2019 to 2021). Receptors were amplified or captured by the immunoSEQ multiplex PCR assay. The table was pulled from immuneACCESS by TCRdb, which kept in-frame rearrangements only. Such tables lose some clones; where checked, under half of the loss comes from unresolved V genes, and the rest has no known cause. For this sample there are some 70,000 clones; around 90% appear just once. Less than 8% of the sample belongs to the ten largest clones. Sequencing was carried out using peripheral blood. The receptors come from a man between 45 and 60 years old with active COVID-19.

This rearrangement joins TRBV28 to TRBJ1-2; D may be TRBD1 (5 bases). The CDR3 contains 15 residues. CDR1 MDHEN and CDR2 SYDVKM come from the germline V gene. Trimming shortened V by 2 bases and J by 0 bases, and 10 bases separated the two germline ends. CDR3 sequence: CASSLGPGPNYGYTF. For the CDR3, the DNA is TGTGCCAGCAGTTTAGGGCCAGGGCCTAACTATGGCTACACCTTC.

The V and J genes are TRBV5-5 and TRBJ1-1, with D perhaps matching TRBD1 (6 bases). The CDR3 consists of 14 residues. Trimming removed 3 bases from V and 6 bases from J, with 15 bases in between. Looked up from germline, CDR1 is SGHKS and CDR2 is YYEKEE (reference sequence). The CDR3 is CASSWGGGPAEAFF. CDR3 DNA sequence: TGTGCCAGCAGCTGGGGCGGGGGGCCCGCTGAAGCTTTCTTT. Together with reference TRBV5-5 and TRBJ1-1, the CDR3 gives the full variable domain: DAGVTQSPTHLIKTRGQQVTLRCSPISGHKSVSWYQQVLGQGPQFIFQYYEKEERGRGNFPDRFSARQFPNYSSELNVNALLLGDSALYLCASSWGGGPAEAFFGQGTRLTVV.

The J gene is TRBJ1-6, the V gene TRBV2, with 7 bases identical to TRBD1. This CDR3 comprises 15 residues. CDR1 and CDR2 from the germline V gene are SNHLY and FYNNEI. V lost 2 bases, J lost 7 bases, and 5 bases stayed unmatched. The CDR3 nucleotides are TGTGCCAGCAGTGAAAACCCAGGGGGGAATTCACCCCTCCACTTT. Encoded protein: CASSENPGGNSPLHF.

The chain couples TRBV12-3 or TRBV12-4 to TRBJ2-2, with D unresolved. V dropped 6 bases and J dropped 5 bases, with 10 bases sitting between them. The CDR3 runs 13 residues. The CDR3: CASSSERTGELFF. The CDR3 DNA follows: TGTGCCAGCAGCTCAGAGAGGACCGGGGAGCTGTTTTTT.

V gene TRBV3-1 (or the pseudogene TRBV3-2) combines with J gene TRBJ1-2, with a weak D call TRBD1 (5 bases). The germline V and J ends were trimmed by 0 bases and 5 bases, with 16 bases remaining between them. This CDR3 contains 16 residues. In germline, CDR1 is LGHDT, CDR2 YNNKEL (reference sequence). The CDR3 spells CASSQDRSQARYGYTF. CDR3 DNA sequence: TGTGCCAGCAGCCAAGATCGTTCACAGGCTAGGTATGGCTACACCTTC.

The V call is TRBV19, the J call TRBJ1-6; D unresolved. Germline CDR1 and CDR2: LNHDA and SQIVND (reference sequence). Trimming removed 7 bases at V and 10 bases at J, with 20 bases between. The CDR3 sequence is 15 residues long. CDR3 coding DNA: TGTGCCAGTACCCCCTCGACAACCCCGGGATCACCCCTCCACTTT. It yields the protein CASTPSTTPGSPLHF.

This clone was found once. This chain links TRBV28 with TRBJ2-7; D remains ambiguous. Germline V CDR1 and CDR2: MDHEN, SYDVKM. The CDR3 totals 12 residues. The V end lost 4 bases, the J end lost 3 bases, and 7 bases lay between the germline ends. The CDR3 DNA reads as TGTGCCAGCAGTTCCCCCGGCTACGAGCAGTACTTC. Protein: CASSSPGYEQYF.

The J gene is TRBJ1-5, the V gene TRBV10-3; 10 positions agree with TRBD1. CDR3 length equals 15 residues. Germline values: CDR1 ENHRY, CDR2 SYGVKD. Trimming took 6 bases from V and 4 from J; bases not matched to a gene: 6. CDR3 nucleotides: TGTGCCATCAGGGAGGGGACAGGGGTTAATCAGCCCCAGCATTTT. Translation: CAIREGTGVNQPQHF.

V is TRBV14 and J is TRBJ2-7, with D possibly TRBD1 on 5 matching bases. Looked up from germline, CDR1 is SGHDN and CDR2 is FVKESK. V was cut by 4 bases and J by 4 bases, with 8 bases left in between. This CDR3 region has 12 residues. The CDR3 region is CASSPQGYEQYF. DNA of the CDR3: TGTGCCAGCAGCCCCCAGGGTTACGAGCAGTACTTC.

The V and J genes are TRBV11-2 and TRBJ2-5; 10 positions match TRBD2. CDR3 size: 14 residues. The J segment lost 5 bases and the V segment lost 5 bases, leaving 5 bases of the junction unmatched. Per germline, CDR1 SGHAT and CDR2 FQNNGV. The CDR3 DNA reads as TGTGCCAGCAGCCCCGTGACTAGCGGGGAGACCCAGTACTTC. This codes for CASSPVTSGETQYF. The whole variable domain, remainder taken from reference TRBV11-2 and TRBJ2-5, is EAGVAQSPRYKIIEKRQSVAFWCNPISGHATLYWYQQILGQGPKLLIQFQNNGVVDDSQLPKDRFSAERLKGVDSTLKIQPAKLEDSAVYLCASSPVTSGETQYFGPGTRLLVL.

The V gene is TRBV6-1, the J gene TRBJ2-5; tentatively, D is TRBD2 (6 bases). Germline lookup yields CDR1 MNHNS and CDR2 SASEGT. The CDR3 consists of 14 residues. V shed 2 bases and J shed 5 bases, with 12 bases lying between them. The chain's CDR3 is CASSEIRGRETQYF. CDR3 DNA sequence: TGTGCCAGCAGTGAAATTCGGGGGAGGGAGACCCAGTACTTC.

V is TRBV5-1 and J is TRBJ2-3; D remains unclear. Germline V gene data show CDR1 as SGHRS and CDR2 as YFSETQ. The CDR3 extends over 14 amino acids. V dropped 3 bases and J dropped 2 bases, with 10 bases sitting between them. This chain's CDR3 is CASSSYSPTDTQYF. The CDR3 nucleotides are TGCGCCAGCAGCTCCTACTCCCCCACAGATACGCAGTATTTT.

CDR3 region: CASSVGDSHSGANVLTF. The CDR3 DNA reads TGTGCCAGCAGCGTAGGGGACAGCCATTCTGGGGCCAACGTCCTGACTTTC. This chain links TRBV9 with TRBJ2-6; TRBD1 agrees at 7 bases. The CDR3 runs 17 residues. Germline-derived CDR1 and CDR2 are SGDLS and YYNGEE. Trimming at V came to 0 bases and at J to 1 base, leaving 4 bases not matched to a gene.

The rearrangement links TRBV9 to TRBJ2-5, with TRBD1 matching 7 bases. This CDR3 is built from 15 residues. Germline V gene sequence: CDR1 SGDLS, CDR2 YYNGEE. With 1 base clipped from V and 4 bases from J, the junction kept 7 bases outside the gene matches. The CDR3 nucleotides are TGTGCCAGCAGCGTACAGGACAGGACACGAGAGACCCAGTACTTC. Its translation: CASSVQDRTRETQYF.

The J gene is TRBJ2-2, the V gene TRBV5-5; 7 bases map to TRBD1. The CDR3 is made up of 15 amino acids. The germline V gene has CDR1 SGHKS and CDR2 YYEKEE (reference sequence). Trimming took 2 bases from V and 1 from J; bases not matched to a gene: 2. DNA of the CDR3: TGTGCCAGCAGCTTAGGGGGCCTGAACACCGGGGAGCTGTTTTTT. This gives the protein CASSLGGLNTGELFF.

The chain combines TRBV3-1 (or the pseudogene TRBV3-2) with TRBJ1-3; no clear D gene. Germline assignment: CDR1 LGHDT and CDR2 YNNKEL (reference sequence). The CDR3 has 13 residues. V lost 4 bases and J 0 bases, leaving 4 bases between the germline ends. The CDR3 reads CASSPSSGNTIYF. Here the CDR3 DNA reads TGTGCCAGCAGCCCCAGCTCTGGAAACACCATATATTTT.

Worth noting for this clone: Mismatch with germline at one junction end may stem from a read error. V and J are TRBV7-2 and TRBJ1-4, with D possibly TRBD1 on 6 matching bases. The CDR3 length is 15 residues. CDR1 is SGHTA, CDR2 FQGNSA, per germline. Here the CDR3 reads CASSLGGTTNEKLFF. CDR3 coding DNA: TGTGCCAGCAGCTTAGGGGGGACAACAAATGAAAAACTGTTTTTT. Based on the CDR3 plus reference TRBV7-2 and TRBJ1-4, the full variable domain is GAGVSQSPSNKVTEKGKDVELRCDPISGHTALYWYRQSLGQGLEFLIYFQGNSAPDKSGLPSDRFSAERTGGSVSTLTIQRTQQEDSAVYLCASSLGGTTNEKLFFGSGTQLSVL.

The rearrangement joins TRBV14 to TRBJ1-6; TRBD1 matches 8 bases. J gave up 10 bases and V 5 bases, and 4 bases lay outside the gene matches. The CDR3 extends over 13 amino acids. Germline V CDR1 and CDR2: SGHDN, FVKESK. This CDR3 reads CASSGQGGSPLHF. As DNA, the CDR3 is TGTGCCAGCAGCGGACAGGGAGGGTCACCCCTCCACTTT.